This is a list of T cell receptor beta chains from one sample in a study of cytomegalovirus exposure and HLA in healthy donors. Sequencing used immunoSEQ multiplex PCR; TCRdb keeps in-frame clones, though not all of them. The repertoire consists of approximately 200,000 clones, with around 88% occurring once and the leading ten covering about 2.9%. Material for sequencing was PBMCs. These receptors were taken from a woman under 30 in good health and CMV-seronegative. Both conserved end residues are part of each CDR3. D genes are given only for firm matches. Where a row states a size, it is once, few, many or the class of an expanded clone; other rows omit it.

V,D,J,size,CDR3,DNA
TRBV9,TRBD1,TRBJ1-1,NA,CASSPQTGTSTEAFF,TGTGCCAGCAGCCCACAGACAGGGACGAGTACTGAAGCTTTCTTT
TRBV14,NA,TRBJ1-1,NA,CASSQDTGLAEAFF,TGTGCCAGCAGCCAAGACACTGGTCTAGCTGAAGCTTTCTTT
TRBV20-1,NA,TRBJ1-2,NA,CSQAQSYGYTF,TGCAGTCAAGCACAGAGCTATGGCTACACCTTC
TRBV5-4,NA,TRBJ2-2,NA,CASSFELSGELFF,TGTGCCAGCAGCTTCGAGCTTTCCGGGGAGCTGTTTTTT
TRBV10-2,TRBD2,TRBJ2-7,NA,CASRPPGLGNTLAYEQYF,TGCGCCAGCAGACCTCCGGGACTAGGAAATACCTTAGCCTACGAGCAGTACTTC
TRBV5-1,NA,TRBJ1-3,NA,CASSEGRGWNSGNTIYF,TGCGCCAGCTCCGAAGGGCGGGGTTGGAACTCTGGAAACACCATATATTTT
TRBV6-1,NA,TRBJ1-4,NA,CASSDGRLATNEKLFF,TGTGCCAGCAGTGACGGCAGACTTGCAACTAATGAAAAACTGTTTTTT
TRBV5-8,TRBD1,TRBJ2-2,NA,CASSWTGEVSGELFF,TGTGCCAGCAGCTGGACAGGGGAGGTGTCCGGGGAGCTGTTTTTT
TRBV28,NA,TRBJ1-1,NA,CASSRYEAFF,TGTGCCAGCAGTCGTTATGAAGCTTTCTTT
TRBV9,TRBD1,TRBJ2-1,NA,CASSVDPGQSNEQFF,TGTGCCAGCAGCGTTGACCCGGGACAGTCCAATGAGCAGTTCTTC
TRBV6-5,TRBD1,TRBJ2-7,NA,CASSYGTGPYEQYF,TGTGCCAGCAGTTACGGGACAGGGCCCTACGAGCAGTACTTC
TRBV7-9,NA,TRBJ1-4,NA,CASSSLSRGTQNEKLFF,TGTGCCAGCAGCTCCCTATCCCGGGGGACCCAGAATGAAAAACTGTTTTTT
TRBV30,TRBD2,TRBJ2-7,once,CAWSVGGIGEQYF,TGTGCCTGGAGTGTGGGGGGGATTGGGGAGCAGTACTTC
TRBV2,NA,TRBJ1-5,NA,CASSVPPVEGSNQPQHF,TGTGCCAGCAGTGTTCCTCCGGTGGAGGGCTCCAATCAGCCCCAGCATTTT
TRBV27,NA,TRBJ2-5,NA,CASSSHRTEETQYF,TGTGCCAGCAGTTCGCACAGAACTGAAGAGACCCAGTACTTC
TRBV28,NA,TRBJ2-7,few,CASSLRLFGEQYF,TGTGCCAGCAGTTTAAGACTCTTCGGGGAGCAGTACTTC
TRBV11-1,NA,TRBJ1-2,NA,CASSPRREDYGYTF,TGTGCCAGCAGCCCCCGTCGGGAGGACTATGGCTACACCTTC
TRBV19,TRBD2,TRBJ2-7,NA,CASTPSGDYEQYF,TGTGCCAGTACGCCTAGCGGGGACTACGAGCAGTACTTC
TRBV28,NA,TRBJ1-2,NA,CASSPRRRGGYTF,TGTGCCAGCAGTCCCCGGCGTCGGGGTGGCTACACCTTC
TRBV28,NA,TRBJ2-7,NA,CASSPPLGLYEQYF,TGTGCCAGCAGCCCACCCTTGGGGCTCTACGAGCAGTACTTC
TRBV2,NA,TRBJ2-3,NA,CASSDPLRLDTQYF,TGTGCCAGCAGTGACCCCCTGAGGTTGGATACGCAGTATTTT
TRBV18,NA,TRBJ1-1,few,CASSQSGGTEAFF,TGTGCCAGCTCACAGAGCGGTGGGACTGAAGCTTTCTTT
TRBV29-1,NA,TRBJ1-2,NA,CSVEDGLNYGYTF,TGCAGCGTTGAAGATGGACTAAACTATGGCTACACCTTC
TRBV19,TRBD2,TRBJ2-1,NA,CASWTSGYNEQFF,TGTGCCAGCTGGACTAGCGGGTACAATGAGCAGTTCTTC
TRBV4-1,TRBD2,TRBJ2-2,NA,CASSQYLAGGTGELFF,TGCGCCAGCAGCCAATACCTAGCGGGGGGCACCGGGGAGCTGTTTTTT
TRBV7-9,TRBD1,TRBJ2-7,NA,CASSLAGTGWDYEQYF,TGTGCCAGCAGCTTAGCGGGGACAGGGTGGGACTACGAGCAGTACTTC
TRBV2,NA,TRBJ1-2,NA,CASRIKRAASGYGYTF,TGTGCCAGCAGGATAAAGAGGGCGGCAAGCGGTTACGGCTACACCTTC
TRBV5-6,NA,TRBJ2-2,NA,CASSSQDYTGELFF,TGTGCCAGCAGCTCGCAGGATTACACCGGGGAGCTGTTTTTT
TRBV2,NA,TRBJ1-1,NA,CASSESPGEAEAFF,TGTGCCAGCAGTGAATCCCCGGGGGAAGCTGAAGCTTTCTTT
TRBV27,TRBD1,TRBJ1-1,NA,CASRDRENTEAFF,TGTGCCAGCCGCGACAGGGAAAACACTGAAGCTTTCTTT
TRBV28,NA,TRBJ2-1,NA,CASSLGTYNEQFF,TGTGCCAGCAGTTTAGGCACATACAATGAGCAGTTCTTC
TRBV15,TRBD2,TRBJ2-7,NA,CATSRIPTSGENEQYF,TGTGCCACCAGCAGAATCCCGACTAGCGGGGAAAACGAGCAGTACTTC
TRBV27,NA,TRBJ1-2,NA,CASSLGWQGGYTF,TGTGCCAGCAGTTTAGGGTGGCAGGGTGGCTACACCTTC
TRBV7-9,NA,TRBJ2-7,NA,CASSLGGLEEYEQYF,TGTGCCAGCAGCTTAGGCGGGTTGGAGGAATACGAGCAGTACTTC
TRBV28,NA,TRBJ1-5,NA,CASSLVSQGNQPQHF,TGTGCCAGCAGTTTGGTGAGTCAGGGCAATCAGCCCCAGCATTTT
TRBV19,NA,TRBJ1-2,NA,CASSQGRSYGYTF,TGTGCCAGTAGTCAGGGGCGGAGCTATGGCTACACCTTC
TRBV5-1,NA,TRBJ2-2,NA,CASSLDVLIAGELFF,TGCGCCAGCAGCTTGGATGTCTTGATAGCCGGGGAGCTGTTTTTT
TRBV28,NA,TRBJ1-2,NA,CASSLLELRQRHKNYGYTF,TGTGCCAGCAGTTTATTAGAACTCCGACAGCGACATAAAAACTATGGCTACACCTTC
TRBV27,TRBD1,TRBJ1-2,NA,CASSSSGQVTQTF,TGTGCCAGCAGTTCCTCGGGACAGGTTACCCAGACCTTC
TRBV19,NA,TRBJ2-2,NA,CASSQRRTGELFF,TGTGCCAGTAGTCAAAGGAGAACCGGGGAGCTGTTTTTT
TRBV7-9,NA,TRBJ1-1,NA,CASSLEEGTGTEAFF,TGTGCCAGCAGCTTAGAGGAGGGGACGGGGACTGAAGCTTTCTTT
TRBV7-9,TRBD1,TRBJ2-5,NA,CASSALGQGAEEETQYF,TGTGCCAGCAGCGCCTTAGGACAGGGGGCAGAGGAGGAGACCCAGTACTTC
TRBV7-7,TRBD1,TRBJ2-1,NA,CASSSDRSSYNEQFF,TGTGCTAGCAGCTCGGACAGGAGCTCCTACAATGAGCAGTTCTTC
TRBV27,NA,TRBJ2-7,NA,CASSKGQTYEQYF,TGTGCCAGCAGCAAAGGACAGACCTACGAGCAGTACTTC
TRBV9,TRBD2,TRBJ2-5,NA,CASSVAGGARQETQYF,TGTGCCAGCAGCGTAGCGGGGGGGGCTCGGCAAGAGACCCAGTACTTC
TRBV6-1,TRBD1,TRBJ1-2,few,CASSGWTGRIEGYTF,TGTGCCAGCAGTGGCTGGACAGGGAGGATTGAGGGCTACACCTTC
TRBV28,NA,TRBJ1-2,NA,CASSFGGRNLNYGYTF,TGTGCCAGCAGTTTCGGGGGGAGAAACCTTAACTATGGCTACACCTTC
TRBV4-2,TRBD2,TRBJ2-1,NA,CASSRLAGINEQFF,TGTGCCAGCAGCCGACTAGCGGGTATAAATGAGCAGTTCTTC
TRBV28,TRBD1,TRBJ2-7,NA,CASSGHRGRVGEQYF,TGTGCCAGCAGTGGCCACAGGGGGCGCGTGGGCGAGCAGTACTTC
TRBV7-9,NA,TRBJ1-2,NA,CASTGEYGYTF,TGTGCCAGCACAGGGGAGTATGGCTACACCTTC
TRBV4-3,NA,TRBJ2-2,NA,CASSQRSGAAGELFF,TGCGCCAGCAGCCAACGATCAGGGGCGGCCGGGGAGCTGTTTTTT
TRBV5-6,NA,TRBJ2-1,NA,CASSLPGHDEQFF,TGTGCCAGCAGCTTACCGGGACACGATGAGCAGTTCTTC
TRBV27,NA,TRBJ2-1,NA,CASRDQSSSGQWDEQFF,TGTGCCAGCAGAGATCAATCCAGTTCCGGACAGTGGGATGAGCAGTTCTTC